The 17 T cell receptor beta chains below all came from one sample that was sequenced in a study of T cell changes during pregnancy in multiple sclerosis. Clones were read by immunoSEQ multiplex PCR, and TCRdb kept only the in-frame ones, dropping some. The sample lists some 60,000 clones, roughly nine tenths occurring once. Sequences were derived from peripheral blood, sampled in the first trimester of pregnancy. Source of these receptors: a female donor in good health, enrolled as a control in a pregnancy study.

The chain links TRBV4-1 to TRBJ1-2, with 9 bases that match TRBD1. This CDR3 spans 15 amino acids. V shed 1 base and J 5 bases; nucleotides not matched to a gene: 5. CDR1 is MGHRA, CDR2 YSYEKL, per germline. CDR3 nucleotides: TGCGCCAGCAGCCAAGGATCCGGGACAGGGTATGGCTACACCTTC. Translated, it gives CASSQGSGTGYGYTF.

The rearrangement joins TRBV19 to TRBJ1-3, with no clear D. This CDR3 contains 15 residues. The V end was cut by 0 bases, the J end by 0 bases, with 6 bases between. Germline V CDR1 and CDR2: LNHDA, SQIVND (reference sequence). The CDR3 DNA sequence: TGTGCCAGTAGTATAGATAGATACTCTGGAAACACCATATATTTT. Amino acids: CASSIDRYSGNTIYF.

The chain combines TRBV7-9 with TRBJ2-2, with unresolved D. Germline lookup yields CDR1 SEHNR and CDR2 FQNEAQ (reference sequence). Trimming pared 2 bases from V and 5 bases from J, leaving 9 bases between. CDR3 length: 14 residues. The DNA of the CDR3 is TGTGCCAGCAGCTTATCAGTCAATACCGGGGAGCTGTTTTTT. Its protein is CASSLSVNTGELFF.

This clone was observed once. V is TRBV25-1 and J is TRBJ2-4; 7 bases are a match to TRBD2. The CDR3 consists of 17 residues. The germline CDR1 and CDR2 sequences are MGHDK and SYGVNS. The V gene end was trimmed by 1 base and the J gene end by 6 bases; junction bases not matched to a gene: 12. DNA for the CDR3: TGTGCCAGCAGTGAATCCTCCGGTGAGGGCGGGGGAAACATTCAGTACTTC. Residues: CASSESSGEGGGNIQYF.

The chain combines TRBV27 with TRBJ1-1; 8 nucleotides align to TRBD1. Germline-derived CDR1 and CDR2 are MNHEY and SMNVEV (reference sequence). The CDR3 is made up of 17 amino acids. The J segment lost 0 bases and the V segment lost 3 bases, leaving 9 bases of the junction unmatched. The CDR3 region has the DNA TGTGCCAGCAGTTTCAAACAGGGGGGGTCGTTGAACACTGAAGCTTTCTTT. Protein: CASSFKQGGSLNTEAFF.

The J gene is TRBJ1-5, the V gene TRBV19, with 8 positions matching TRBD1. Per the germline V gene, CDR1 is LNHDA and CDR2 is SQIVND (reference sequence). The CDR3 sequence is 15 residues long. Trimming removed 8 bases from V and 5 bases from J; junction bases left unmatched: 11. CDR3 region: CASPPNSGGDQPQHF. The CDR3 DNA reads TGTGCCAGTCCTCCGAACTCAGGGGGCGATCAGCCCCAGCATTTT.

The chain uses TRBV19 and TRBJ2-7, with 8 positions matching TRBD1. From germline, CDR1 is LNHDA and CDR2 SQIVND (reference sequence). The CDR3 runs 15 residues. V lost 5 bases and J lost 1; bases outside the gene matches: 7. CDR3 amino acids: CASSWGTGISYEQYF. CDR3 DNA: TGTGCCAGTAGTTGGGGGACAGGAATATCCTACGAGCAGTACTTC.

The chain links TRBV29-1 to TRBJ2-7, with D possibly being TRBD2 (6 bases). The CDR3 runs to 14 residues. Germline V gives CDR1 SQVTM, CDR2 ANQGSEA. Deletions cut 7 bases from V and 2 bases from J, with 18 bases between. As DNA, the CDR3 is TGCAGCGCCTGCTTCCGGGACTTCACCTACGAGCAGTACTTC. This codes for CSACFRDFTYEQYF.

This chain uses TRBV29-1 with TRBJ1-2; D gene unclear. V was clipped by 1 base and J by 4 bases, with 4 bases between them. CDR1 SQVTM and CDR2 ANQGSEA come from the germline V gene. The CDR3 extends over 11 amino acids. The CDR3 DNA sequence: TGCAGCGTTGAAGCGTCCTATGGCTACACCTTC. Amino acid sequence: CSVEASYGYTF.

This sequence joins TRBV18 and TRBJ2-1; 14 bases line up with TRBD2. The CDR3 is 15 residues long. The V and J ends lost 3 bases and 6 bases, in that order; junction bases with no gene match: 1. Per the germline V gene, CDR1 is KGHSH and CDR2 is LQKENI. The CDR3 bases are TGTGCCAGCTCACCGGGACTAGCGGGAGTCAATGAGCAGTTCTTC. It codes for CASSPGLAGVNEQFF.

The chain has TRBV5-1 and TRBJ1-4, with 8 bases identical to TRBD1. The CDR3 length is 15 residues. Germline lookup yields CDR1 SGHRS and CDR2 YFSETQ. After removal of 3 bases from V and 0 bases from J, the junction contained 1 base not matched to a gene. Here the CDR3 DNA reads TGCGCCAGCAGCTCGACAGGGGCAACTAATGAAAAACTGTTTTTT. Residues: CASSSTGATNEKLFF.

The V call is TRBV29-1, the J call TRBJ2-5; 7 nucleotides match TRBD1. V shed 8 bases, J shed 4 bases, and the junction held 7 bases outside the gene matches. Germline CDR1 SQVTM, CDR2 ANQGSEA. This CDR3 spans 12 amino acids. For the CDR3, the DNA is TGCAGCACCTGGCCAGGGGGAGAGACCCAGTACTTC. It specifies CSTWPGGETQYF.

J is TRBJ1-6 and V is TRBV5-1; 7 positions agree with TRBD1. This CDR3 contains 18 residues. Trimming at V came to 0 bases and at J to 2 bases, leaving 8 bases not matched to a gene. CDR1 is SGHRS, CDR2 YFSETQ, per germline. The CDR3 nucleotides are TGCGCCAGCAGCTTGGAGATGACAGGGCGAACCTATAATTCACCCCTCCACTTT. Its protein is CASSLEMTGRTYNSPLHF.

The rearrangement links TRBV5-4 to TRBJ2-2; D is perhaps TRBD2 (6 bases). This CDR3 region has 15 residues. The V gene lost 4 bases and the J gene lost 4 bases, with 14 bases spanning the gap. The germline gives CDR1 SGHNT, CDR2 YYREEE (reference sequence). CDR3 in amino acids: CASSLPLGGTGELFF. The CDR3 region has the DNA TGTGCCAGCAGCCTTCCGCTCGGGGGCACCGGGGAGCTGTTTTTT. Filled out from reference TRBV5-4 and TRBJ2-2, the complete variable domain reads ETGVTQSPTHLIKTRGQQVTLRCSSQSGHNTVSWYQQALGQGPQFIFQYYREEENGRGNFPPRFSGLQFPNYSSELNVNALELDDSALYLCASSLPLGGTGELFFGEGSRLTVL.

With regard to this clone: An end of the junction does not agree with germline; a read error may underlie this. This chain joins TRBV9 and TRBJ2-7, with 7 bases identical to TRBD2. Germline lookup yields CDR1 SGDLS and CDR2 YYNGEE. This CDR3 contains 11 residues. The CDR3 here is CASSIEGGIDF. CDR3 nucleotides: TGTGCCAGCAGCATCGAGGGAGGGATTGACTTC.

V is TRBV11-2 and J is TRBJ1-4; 10 bases line up with TRBD1. Trimming cost V 3 bases and J 13 bases; bases outside gene matches: 2. Germline loops: CDR1 SGHAT, CDR2 FQNNGV. The CDR3 loop spans 12 amino acids. The CDR3 loop reads CASSLGTGVLFF. CDR3 DNA sequence: TGTGCCAGCAGCTTGGGGACAGGGGTACTGTTTTTT.

This clone was found once. V is TRBV5-1 and J is TRBJ1-1; possible D gene TRBD1, 5 bases. Germline V CDR1 and CDR2: SGHRS, YFSETQ. V dropped 4 bases and J dropped 2 bases, with 15 bases sitting between them. The CDR3 runs 15 residues. The CDR3 is CASSVNQGINTEAFF. The CDR3 bases are TGCGCCAGCAGCGTAAACCAGGGTATAAACACTGAAGCTTTCTTT. Supplemented by reference TRBV5-1 and TRBJ1-1, the full variable domain reads KAGVTQTPRYLIKTRGQQVTLSCSPISGHRSVSWYQQTPGQGLQFLFEYFSETQRNKGNFPGRFSGRQFSNSRSEMNVSTLELGDSALYLCASSVNQGINTEAFFGQGTRLTVV.